The source of this T cell receptor (beta chain) is a study of identifying expanded T cells in peripheral blood. Overall study findings and caveats: Approximately 2-week clone count variance significantly increased as total template count grew. Over around two and four weeks, about 17 and 20 clones changed, versus 1.2 between replicates.

Sequencing was performed with immunoSEQ multiplex PCR; in TCRdb, only in-frame clones are kept and a portion is missing. The repertoire holds 75,000 to 90,000 clones, with almost 85% as singletons. Per the germline V gene, CDR1 is LNHDA and CDR2 is SQIVND (reference sequence). The V end lost 6 bases, the J end lost 0 bases, and 20 bases lay between the germline ends. The CDR3 loop spans 18 amino acids. No infections or other immune events were documented during collection. With respect to this clone: The antigen remains undetermined.

V gene TRBV19 combines with J gene TRBJ2-2; the D gene is possibly TRBD2 (5 bases). Sequencing was carried out using blood. The receptor was isolated from a person aged 18 to 70 in good health. For the CDR3, the DNA is TGTGCCAGTAGCCCCCCGGCCTGGGAGAAAACGAACACCGGGGAGCTGTTTTTT. This sequence encodes CASSPPAWEKTNTGELFF.